This TCR beta chain was identified in a study of blood T cells in healthy people across ages. Whole-study results and caveats: Strong correlation existed between TCR beta diversity and naive T cell percentage.

Next came a second PCR, run for about 7 to 11 cycles, which used a sample-barcoded 5' primer along with a J-beta primer mix. TCRdb itself ran the 5' RACE reads through MiXCR, one entry per CDR3 protein. The sample includes approximately 800,000 distinct CDR3 sequences, about 26% seen only once; the top ten take around 3%. In regard to this clonotype: The antigen is not known.

Germline assignment: CDR1 SGHVS and CDR2 FNYEAQ. The CDR3 length is 15 residues. Losses at the gene ends were 1 base for V and 5 bases for J; bases not matched to a gene: 6. These data are also associated with another study on T cells of mothers and their children. From that paper: Barcodes for each sample and 2-4 random nucleotides were added by the M1S primer used in the second PCR. There were no persistent microchimeric T cell clones detected.

The sample consisted of blood. This rearrangement joins TRBV7-6 to TRBJ2-5, with TRBD2 matching over 8 bases. The receptor was isolated from a boy between 10 and 17 years old in good health. CDR3 nucleotide sequence: TGTGCCAGCAGCTTAGAAGCGGGGGAGTCGGAGACCCAGTACTTC. Protein sequence: CASSLEAGESETQYF.